This entry concerns a single TCR beta chain. Sequencing was performed with immunoSEQ multiplex PCR; in TCRdb, only in-frame clones are kept and a portion is missing. The sample has tens of thousands of clones, roughly 92% seen once. This CDR3 is 14 amino acids long. The V end was cut by 1 base, the J end by 9 bases, with 13 bases between. Germline V CDR1 and CDR2: SGHVS, FQNEAQ. This entry comes from a study of T cell changes during pregnancy in multiple sclerosis. The source is a female donor with multiple sclerosis, enrolled in a pregnancy study. Here the sequenced sample was CD4+ T cells from peripheral blood mononuclear cells, taken in the third trimester of pregnancy. The genes are TRBV7-8 and TRBJ1-5, with D maybe TRBD1 (5 bases). CDR3 coding DNA: TGTGCCAGCAGCTTAGTACCGACCGGGGGGCCCCAGCATTTT. Amino acid sequence: CASSLVPTGGPQHF.